These 24 T cell receptor beta chains were sequenced from one sample in a study of beta chain features in type 1 diabetes. Their antigens remain unidentified. As every portion of the isolated RNA was reverse transcribed, the sequencing read expressed TCRB transcripts. TCRdb keeps only in-frame clones here, not all; method: immunoSEQ multiplex PCR. Among approximately 280,000 clones, 15% were seen once, and the ten largest hold roughly 0.015%. General study findings and limits: Moderate yet significant TCRB CDR3 shortening was seen in Type 1 diabetes patients in all four CD4+ subsets.

Source material: naive CD4+ T cells from blood. The origin of the receptors is a young man with type 1 diabetes.

The V and J genes are TRBV5-1 and TRBJ2-7, with 8 bases aligning to TRBD2. Germline-derived CDR1 and CDR2 are SGHRS and YFSETQ. The CDR3 spans 15 residues. J gave up 2 bases and V 0 bases, and 4 bases lay outside the gene matches. The CDR3 protein is CASSLASGSPYEQYF. CDR3 DNA: TGCGCCAGCAGCTTGGCCAGCGGGAGTCCCTACGAGCAGTACTTC.

V is TRBV28 and J is TRBJ1-4; D is unresolved. Trimming removed 3 bases from V and 2 bases from J, with 19 bases in between. This CDR3 is 18 amino acids long. Germline-derived CDR1 and CDR2 are MDHEN and SYDVKM. The CDR3 loop reads CASSFSMWRAKTNEKLFF. The CDR3 nucleotides read TGTGCCAGCAGTTTCTCGATGTGGAGGGCAAAGACTAATGAAAAACTGTTTTTT. Together with reference TRBV28 and TRBJ1-4, the CDR3 gives the full variable domain: DVKVTQSSRYLVKRTGEKVFLECVQDMDHENMFWYRQDPGLGLRLIYFSYDVKMKEKGDIPEGYSVSREKKERFSLILESASTNQTSMYLCASSFSMWRAKTNEKLFFGSGTQLSVL.

In its sample, this clone was seen a few times. This chain uses TRBV29-1 with TRBJ1-3; the D gene is possibly TRBD1 (5 bases). The CDR3 contains 13 residues. The germline V gene encodes CDR1 SQVTM and CDR2 ANQGSEA. V lost 6 bases and J lost 4, with 13 bases in between. The CDR3 reads CSVGGVLGNTIYF. The CDR3 nucleotides are TGCAGCGTGGGAGGGGTACTCGGAAACACCATATATTTT. Looking up the rest from reference TRBV29-1 and TRBJ1-3 gives the full variable domain: SAVISQKPSRDICQRGTSLTIQCQVDSQVTMMFWYRQQPGQSLTLIATANQGSEATYESGFVIDKFPISRPNLTFSTLTVSNMSPEDSSIYLCSVGGVLGNTIYFGEGSWLTVV.

The chain recombines TRBV6-6 with TRBJ1-2, with no clear D. The length of the CDR3 is 12 residues. Per germline, CDR1 MNHNY and CDR2 SVGAGI (reference sequence). V was cut by 5 bases and J by 8 bases, with 12 bases left in between. The CDR3 spells CASSPSLSGYTF. Here the CDR3 DNA reads TGTGCCAGCAGTCCCTCCCTATCCGGCTACACCTTC.

The genes are TRBV5-4 and TRBJ2-3; D might be TRBD1 (5 bases). Germline CDR1 SGHNT, CDR2 YYREEE (reference sequence). This CDR3 is built from 13 residues. V lost 7 bases to trimming and J lost 5 bases, with 14 bases between them. The CDR3 nucleotides are TGTGCCAGCTTCCAGGGTGATAAAGATACGCAGTATTTT. This codes for CASFQGDKDTQYF.

V and J are TRBV6-5 and TRBJ2-7; TRBD1 might be the D (6 bases). From germline, CDR1 is MNHEY and CDR2 SVGAGI. The CDR3 loop spans 15 amino acids. The V end lost 0 bases, the J end lost 4 bases, and 13 bases lay between the germline ends. For the CDR3, the DNA is TGTGCCAGCAGTTACTCGACGGGACAACTATACGAGCAGTACTTC. Translation: CASSYSTGQLYEQYF.

V gene TRBV18 combines with J gene TRBJ1-2, with 8 bases that match TRBD1. The CDR3 contains 14 residues. CDR1 and CDR2 (germline): KGHSH, LQKENI. The junction had 10 bases not matched to a gene; V was cut back by 5 bases and J by 8 bases. CDR3 region: CASSTADREGGYTF. CDR3 nucleotides: TGTGCCAGCTCAACAGCGGACAGGGAGGGCGGCTACACCTTC.

This clone was counted only a few times. V and J are TRBV7-9 and TRBJ2-3; D not certain. V was shortened by 2 bases and J by 6 bases, with 12 bases between the two germline ends. This CDR3 has 14 amino acids. Germline CDR1 reads SEHNR; CDR2 reads FQNEAQ (reference sequence). This CDR3 reads CASSLQRLRDTQYF. In nucleotides, the CDR3 is TGTGCCAGCAGCTTACAAAGGTTGAGGGATACGCAGTATTTT.

A few counts support this clone. This chain uses TRBV5-1 with TRBJ2-1, with 9 bases lining up with TRBD1. The CDR3 runs 16 residues. Per germline, CDR1 SGHRS and CDR2 YFSETQ. V shed 0 bases, J shed 4 bases, and the junction held 5 bases outside the gene matches. The CDR3 protein is CASSLAGQGIYNEQFF. The CDR3 DNA reads as TGCGCCAGCAGCTTGGCCGGACAGGGGATTTACAATGAGCAGTTCTTC.

The table lists this clone with a few counts. This chain links TRBV6-5 with TRBJ2-2; D remains unclear. V gave up 5 bases and J gave up 7 bases, with 8 bases separating them. The CDR3 is made up of 12 amino acids. Germline-derived CDR1 and CDR2 are MNHEY and SVGAGI. The CDR3 loop reads CASSPQFGELFF. CDR3 DNA sequence: TGTGCCAGCAGTCCCCAGTTCGGGGAGCTGTTTTTT.

This clone was picked up a small number of times. This chain connects TRBV20-1 to TRBJ2-2, with unresolved D. Between the trimmed V and J ends, which lost 7 bases and 5 bases, there was a span of 8 bases. CDR3 length: 11 residues. Germline lookup yields CDR1 DFQATT and CDR2 SNEGSKA (reference sequence). CDR3 DNA: TGCAGTGTTCGAGTAACCGGGGAGCTGTTTTTT. It codes for CSVRVTGELFF.

V gene TRBV27 combines with J gene TRBJ2-7, with 9 bases fitting TRBD2. The CDR3 has 16 amino acids. Germline V lookup: CDR1 MNHEY, CDR2 SMNVEV (reference sequence). V was pared by 4 bases and J by 9 bases, with 16 bases of the junction left unmatched. The CDR3 nucleotides are TGTGCCAGCAGTTCCCCATTGGCGGGGGGGCCTCGGCGGCAGTACTTC. Protein product: CASSSPLAGGPRRQYF.

This chain uses TRBV29-1 with TRBJ2-7; D call uncertain. CDR3 size: 14 residues. Trimming pared 2 bases from V and 2 bases from J, leaving 13 bases between. CDR1 and CDR2 (germline): SQVTM, ANQGSEA. CDR3 protein: CSVELPVYPYEQYF. CDR3 sequence (DNA): TGCAGCGTTGAACTTCCAGTTTACCCCTACGAGCAGTACTTC.

The V call is TRBV7-8, the J call TRBJ2-1; 9 bases fit TRBD1. The CDR3 runs 15 residues. Trimming removed 4 bases from V and 4 bases from J; junction bases left unmatched: 5. Germline CDR1 and CDR2: SGHVS and FQNEAQ. The CDR3, as DNA: TGTGCCAGCAGCTACAACAGGGGGCTTTACAATGAGCAGTTCTTC. Translating gives CASSYNRGLYNEQFF. The full variable domain, with the rest looked up from reference TRBV7-8 and TRBJ2-1, is GAGVSQSPRYKVAKRGQDVALRCDPISGHVSLFWYQQALGQGPEFLTYFQNEAQLDKSGLPSDRFFAERPEGSVSTLKIQRTQQEDSAVYLCASSYNRGLYNEQFFGPGTRLTVL.

This chain joins TRBV7-2 and TRBJ1-6, with TRBD1 as a possible D gene (5 bases). Germline lookup yields CDR1 SGHTA and CDR2 FQGNSA. V shed 5 bases and J shed 8 bases, with 10 bases lying between them. The CDR3 consists of 13 residues. CDR3 in DNA: TGTGCCAGCAGCGTCAGGGTAGATTCACCCCTCCACTTT. This encodes CASSVRVDSPLHF.

The rearrangement links TRBV5-1 to TRBJ2-1; a weak D match, TRBD2 (5 bases). This CDR3 is 19 amino acids long. Germline V gives CDR1 SGHRS, CDR2 YFSETQ. Trimming took off 2 bases at V and 1 base at J, with 22 bases between the two ends. CDR3 in DNA: TGCGCCAGCAGCTTCCGACTAACCCCAAGCCCAGAGTCCTACAATGAGCAGTTCTTC. It translates to CASSFRLTPSPESYNEQFF. The full variable domain, rest sourced from reference TRBV5-1 and TRBJ2-1, is KAGVTQTPRYLIKTRGQQVTLSCSPISGHRSVSWYQQTPGQGLQFLFEYFSETQRNKGNFPGRFSGRQFSNSRSEMNVSTLELGDSALYLCASSFRLTPSPESYNEQFFGPGTRLTVL.

The V gene is TRBV5-4, the J gene TRBJ2-2, with a weak D call TRBD2 (5 bases). From germline, CDR1 is SGHNT and CDR2 YYREEE (reference sequence). The CDR3 consists of 15 residues. The CDR3 DNA sequence: TGTGCAGGAGGAGATAGAACTCCGAACACCGGGGAGCTGTTTTTT. Translation: CAGGDRTPNTGELFF.

The table lists this clone with a few counts. The rearrangement uses TRBV18 and TRBJ2-5, with D possibly matching TRBD2 (5 bases). The CDR3 sequence is 13 residues long. V lost 3 bases, J lost 5 bases, and 10 bases lay in between. In germline, CDR1 is KGHSH, CDR2 LQKENI. The CDR3 reads CASSPGVPETQYF. CDR3 coding DNA: TGTGCCAGCTCACCCGGGGTTCCGGAGACCCAGTACTTC.

CDR3 nucleotides: TGTGCCAGCAGCTTTTCCAGCGGGACGGTGGGCACCGGGGAGCTGTTTTTT. Its translation: CASSFSSGTVGTGELFF. The chain links TRBV5-4 to TRBJ2-2, with TRBD2 matching 7 bases. From germline, CDR1 is SGHNT and CDR2 YYREEE (reference sequence). Trimming at V came to 2 bases and at J to 4 bases, leaving 11 bases not matched to a gene. This CDR3 is 17 amino acids long. The full variable domain, with the rest looked up from reference TRBV5-4 and TRBJ2-2, is ETGVTQSPTHLIKTRGQQVTLRCSSQSGHNTVSWYQQALGQGPQFIFQYYREEENGRGNFPPRFSGLQFPNYSSELNVNALELDDSALYLCASSFSSGTVGTGELFFGEGSRLTVL.

This chain uses TRBV2 with TRBJ1-1; 11 positions match TRBD1. This CDR3 has 15 amino acids. The trim removed 1 base at V and 4 bases at J, leaving 2 bases unmatched. Germline V lookup: CDR1 SNHLY, CDR2 FYNNEI. CDR3 sequence reads: CASSEEGQGGTEAFF. The CDR3 DNA sequence: TGTGCCAGCAGTGAAGAGGGACAGGGGGGCACTGAAGCTTTCTTT.

This chain connects TRBV27 to TRBJ1-1, with 7 bases matching TRBD1. Losses at the gene ends were 6 bases for V and 4 bases for J; bases not matched to a gene: 14. The CDR3 covers 16 residues. CDR1 MNHEY and CDR2 SMNVEV come from the germline V gene (reference sequence). In DNA form, the CDR3 reads TGTGCCAGCAGACCCTGGAGGGGGCCGGATAGCACTGAAGCTTTCTTT. Translation gives CASRPWRGPDSTEAFF.

In its sample, this clone was seen a few times. The V call is TRBV6-5, the J call TRBJ1-1, with 9 bases aligning to TRBD1. This CDR3 is built from 14 residues. Germline V gives CDR1 MNHEY, CDR2 SVGAGI. V gave up 6 bases and J gave up 6 bases; unmatched junction bases: 8. The CDR3 protein is CASRGQGHGAEAFF. CDR3 DNA: TGTGCCAGCAGAGGACAGGGGCACGGCGCTGAAGCTTTCTTT.

The V call is TRBV19, the J call TRBJ2-7, with 13 bases that match TRBD2. The ends lost 6 bases at V and 3 bases at J; junction bases unmatched: 8. The CDR3 covers 16 residues. From germline, CDR1 is LNHDA and CDR2 SQIVND (reference sequence). In nucleotides, the CDR3 is TGTGCCAGTAGCCGCGGACTAGCGGGAGATTACTACGAGCAGTACTTC. Residues: CASSRGLAGDYYEQYF.

The genes are TRBV19 and TRBJ1-1, with D perhaps matching TRBD1 (5 bases). CDR1 is LNHDA and CDR2 is SQIVND in the germline V gene (reference sequence). The CDR3 is 15 residues long. Trimming stripped 8 bases from V and 1 base from J, with 17 bases between. The DNA for the CDR3 is TGTGCCAGTTACTGGCGCTGGGGCCGGAACACTGAAGCTTTCTTT. Its translation: CASYWRWGRNTEAFF. Filled out from reference TRBV19 and TRBJ1-1, the complete variable domain reads DGGITQSPKYLFRKEGQNVTLSCEQNLNHDAMYWYRQDPGQGLRLIYYSQIVNDFQKGDIAEGYSVSREKKESFPLTVTSAQKNPTAFYLCASYWRWGRNTEAFFGQGTRLTVV.